The 32 T cell receptor beta chains below come from one sample, sequenced in a study of blood T cell repertoires in COVID-19. The assay was immunoSEQ multiplex PCR, and TCRdb's table has in-frame clones only and misses some. This table has around 100,000 clones, 85% appearing once. Sequencing input: peripheral blood. These receptors came from a human donor in a cohort sampled during active COVID-19.

V gene TRBV6-5 combines with J gene TRBJ1-1; the D is unclear. The CDR3 has 12 amino acids. Germline CDR1 MNHEY, CDR2 SVGAGI. V lost 4 bases, J lost 7 bases, and 10 bases lay in between. CDR3 in DNA: TGTGCCAGCAGTTCCCTACGGTATGAAGCTTTCTTT. Its translation is CASSSLRYEAFF.

The rearrangement links TRBV5-1 to TRBJ2-3, with 12 bases lining up with TRBD2. Germline V gives CDR1 SGHRS, CDR2 YFSETQ. The CDR3 totals 17 residues. Germline trimming cut 0 bases from V and 0 bases from J; bases unmatched to any gene: 2. Written as DNA, the CDR3 is TGCGCCAGCAGCTTGGAACTAGCGGGGGGTAGCACAGATACGCAGTATTTT. Translated, it gives CASSLELAGGSTDTQYF.

This clone is a singleton in its sample. V is TRBV4-1 and J is TRBJ2-3; a possible D gene is TRBD1 (6 bases). Germline lookup yields CDR1 MGHRA and CDR2 YSYEKL. This CDR3 has 16 amino acids. The V gene lost 2 bases and the J gene lost 6 bases, with 18 bases spanning the gap. In nucleotides, the CDR3 is TGCGCCAGCAGCCAATGGCAGGGGAGATTTGAGGATACGCAGTATTTT. This sequence encodes CASSQWQGRFEDTQYF.

This chain links TRBV6-1 with TRBJ2-7, with D possibly matching TRBD1 (6 bases). Germline V gene sequence: CDR1 MNHNS, CDR2 SASEGT. The ends were cut back, 2 bases at V and 0 bases at J, with 11 bases in the middle. The CDR3 covers 15 residues. CDR3 amino acids: CASSESRDNSYEQYF. The CDR3 region has the DNA TGTGCCAGCAGTGAAAGTAGGGACAACTCCTACGAGCAGTACTTC.

The rearrangement uses TRBV7-9 and TRBJ1-5; D ambiguous. Germline assignment: CDR1 SEHNR and CDR2 FQNEAQ (reference sequence). V was cut by 6 bases and J by 0 bases, with 9 bases left in between. This CDR3 is 14 amino acids long. The DNA of the CDR3 is TGTGCCAGCAGTTCAGAATTTAGCAATCAGCCCCAGCATTTT. Its translation is CASSSEFSNQPQHF.

This rearrangement joins TRBV9 to TRBJ2-5; 15 bases map to TRBD2. Germline lookup yields CDR1 SGDLS and CDR2 YYNGEE. The CDR3 is 16 residues long. Trimming cost V 2 bases and J 2 bases; bases outside gene matches: 1. The CDR3 loop reads CASSVGLAGGQETQYF. CDR3 coding DNA: TGTGCCAGCAGCGTTGGACTAGCGGGGGGGCAAGAGACCCAGTACTTC.

The chain is built from TRBV5-6 and TRBJ1-1, with 7 bases lining up with TRBD1. Per the germline V gene, CDR1 is SGHDT and CDR2 is YYEEEE. V lost 2 bases, J lost 3 bases, and 7 bases stayed unmatched. The CDR3 has 15 amino acids. Here the CDR3 DNA reads TGTGCCAGCAGCTTCCATGAGGGGGCATACACTGAAGCTTTCTTT. Its protein product is CASSFHEGAYTEAFF.

V is TRBV9 and J is TRBJ1-6; D is perhaps TRBD1 (5 bases). V was cut by 1 base and J by 7 bases, with 9 bases left in between. CDR3 length: 14 amino acids. Germline CDR1 and CDR2: SGDLS and YYNGEE. The CDR3 DNA reads as TGTGCCAGCAGCGTACAGGGTGAAAATTCACCCCTCCACTTT. It specifies CASSVQGENSPLHF.

The chain uses TRBV6-5 and TRBJ2-6; the D gene is possibly TRBD2 (5 bases). V was trimmed by 10 bases and J by 6 bases, leaving 7 bases between them. The CDR3 loop spans 11 amino acids. CDR1 MNHEY and CDR2 SVGAGI come from the germline V gene. In DNA form, the CDR3 reads TGTGCCACCCTAGCGGCCAACGTCCTGACTTTC. It specifies CATLAANVLTF.

V gene TRBV5-1 combines with J gene TRBJ1-4, with TRBD1 as a possible D gene (6 bases). Trimming pared 3 bases from V and 8 bases from J, leaving 14 bases between. This CDR3 is built from 14 residues. Germline V gene sequence: CDR1 SGHRS, CDR2 YFSETQ. The CDR3 here is CASSYAGEGEKLFF. The DNA of the CDR3 is TGCGCCAGCAGCTATGCAGGGGAGGGGGAAAAACTGTTTTTT. The full variable domain, with the rest looked up from reference TRBV5-1 and TRBJ1-4, is KAGVTQTPRYLIKTRGQQVTLSCSPISGHRSVSWYQQTPGQGLQFLFEYFSETQRNKGNFPGRFSGRQFSNSRSEMNVSTLELGDSALYLCASSYAGEGEKLFFGSGTQLSVL.

The chain recombines TRBV19 with TRBJ1-5, with a possible D match to TRBD1 (6 bases). Trimming shortened V by 3 bases and J by 2 bases, and 11 bases separated the two germline ends. The CDR3 sequence is 15 residues long. Per germline, CDR1 LNHDA and CDR2 SQIVND (reference sequence). CDR3 DNA: TGTGCCAGTAGTATTGTCTCAGGGGGCAATCAGCCCCAGCATTTT. Amino acids: CASSIVSGGNQPQHF.

The rearrangement joins TRBV6-2 or TRBV6-3 to TRBJ1-2; 8 nucleotides line up with TRBD1. The germline CDR1 and CDR2 sequences are MNHEY and SVGEGT. V trimming: 4 bases; J trimming: 3 bases; junction bases outside the gene matches: 7. The CDR3 is made up of 15 amino acids. The CDR3 DNA reads TGTGCCAGCAGTTCGCCCGGGACAGGATACTATGGCTACACCTTC. It translates to CASSSPGTGYYGYTF.

The chain recombines TRBV6-5 with TRBJ2-1, with TRBD2 identical over 10 bases. Germline CDR1 and CDR2: MNHEY and SVGAGI. The junction had 7 bases not matched to a gene; V was cut back by 6 bases and J by 5 bases. The CDR3 has 15 amino acids. The CDR3 reads CASRSSGTSDNEQFF. The CDR3 DNA reads as TGTGCCAGCAGATCCTCCGGGACTAGCGACAATGAGCAGTTCTTC.

This sequence joins TRBV28 and TRBJ1-5; D may be TRBD1 (6 bases). This CDR3 contains 13 residues. Trimming removed 10 bases from V and 4 bases from J, with 14 bases in between. CDR1 is MDHEN, CDR2 SYDVKM, per germline. CDR3 region: CAISGTLNQPQHF. CDR3 coding DNA: TGTGCCATATCCGGGACACTGAATCAGCCCCAGCATTTT.

The V and J genes are TRBV4-3 and TRBJ2-3; a possible D gene is TRBD2 (6 bases). The V end lost 5 bases, the J end lost 0 bases, and 15 bases lay between the germline ends. Looked up from germline, CDR1 is LGHNA and CDR2 is YSLEER. This CDR3 spans 16 amino acids. This CDR3 is CASSESPGTSTDTQYF. The CDR3 nucleotides read TGCGCCAGCAGCGAAAGTCCCGGGACTAGCACAGATACGCAGTATTTT.

On this clone itself: The germline gene is not matched at one end of the junction; a read error may be the cause. The chain combines TRBV7-9 with TRBJ2-1; D possibly matches TRBD1 or TRBD2 (6 bases each). Looked up from germline, CDR1 is SEHNR and CDR2 is FQNEAQ (reference sequence). This CDR3 comprises 13 residues. As DNA, the CDR3 is TGTGCCAGCAGATTAGGGGGGCCAAAAGAGCAGTTCTTC. This gives the protein CASRLGGPKEQFF.

The chain uses TRBV11-2 and TRBJ2-3, with 7 bases matching TRBD1. The V and J ends lost 8 bases and 2 bases, in that order; junction bases with no gene match: 10. CDR1 and CDR2 (germline): SGHAT, FQNNGV. The CDR3 covers 15 residues. The CDR3 DNA follows: TGTGCCAGCGGGCAAACAGGGGATTCCACAGATACGCAGTATTTT. Its protein is CASGQTGDSTDTQYF.

The V and J genes are TRBV6-5 and TRBJ2-3, with a tentative D call TRBD1 (6 bases). V was cut by 3 bases and J by 1 base, with 8 bases left in between. Germline lookup yields CDR1 MNHEY and CDR2 SVGAGI. This CDR3 comprises 14 residues. The CDR3 bases are TGTGCCAGCAGTTATACAGGGCGCACAGATACGCAGTATTTT. Protein: CASSYTGRTDTQYF.

The CDR3 reads CASSYSISSYNEQFF. The CDR3 nucleotides are TGTGCCAGCAGTTACTCGATCAGTTCCTACAATGAGCAGTTCTTC. J is TRBJ2-1 and V is TRBV6-5; D is ambiguous. This CDR3 spans 15 amino acids. Germline loops: CDR1 MNHEY, CDR2 SVGAGI. V dropped 0 bases and J dropped 1 base, with 7 bases sitting between them.

The chain couples TRBV19 to TRBJ1-2; tentative D call: TRBD1 (5 bases). The CDR3 sequence is 13 residues long. Trimming took off 1 base at V and 4 bases at J, with 7 bases between the two ends. Germline V gene data show CDR1 as LNHDA and CDR2 as SQIVND (reference sequence). This CDR3 reads CASSIVDSYGYTF. The CDR3 DNA is TGTGCCAGTAGTATAGTCGACAGCTATGGCTACACCTTC.

With regard to this clone: This sample also contains other DNA sequences that code for the same CDR3. The CDR3 reads CASSYESNTEAFF. As DNA, the CDR3 is TGTGCCAGCAGTTACGAGTCGAACACTGAAGCTTTCTTT. The genes are TRBV6-5 and TRBJ1-1; D not certain. The germline gives CDR1 MNHEY, CDR2 SVGAGI. The CDR3 has 13 amino acids. V lost 2 bases and J lost 1, with 5 bases in between.

The chain couples TRBV7-2 to TRBJ2-3; 10 nucleotides match TRBD2. The V and J ends lost 2 bases and 4 bases, in that order; junction bases with no gene match: 3. CDR3 size: 15 residues. Germline values: CDR1 SGHTA, CDR2 FQGNSA. In nucleotides, the CDR3 is TGTGCCAGCAGCTTACTAGCGGGGGTTTCAGATACGCAGTATTTT. It specifies CASSLLAGVSDTQYF.

The chain joins TRBV5-5 to TRBJ2-3; the D gene is possibly TRBD1 (5 bases). CDR3 length: 14 residues. V was shortened by 0 bases and J by 2 bases, with 7 bases between the two germline ends. Germline V gene data show CDR1 as SGHKS and CDR2 as YYEKEE (reference sequence). CDR3 residues: CASSLGGFTDTQYF. The CDR3 DNA reads TGTGCCAGCAGCTTGGGGGGCTTCACAGATACGCAGTATTTT.

V usage is TRBV3-1 (or the pseudogene TRBV3-2) and J usage is TRBJ2-7; 7 nucleotides line up with TRBD2. Germline V gene data show CDR1 as LGHDT and CDR2 as YNNKEL (reference sequence). Trimming took 2 bases from V and 5 from J; bases not matched to a gene: 12. The CDR3 length is 16 residues. This chain's CDR3 is CASSQRLAANWNEQYF. The CDR3 region has the DNA TGTGCCAGCAGCCAACGTCTAGCGGCGAATTGGAACGAGCAGTACTTC.

The rearrangement uses TRBV10-3 and TRBJ2-2, with D unresolved. Deletions cut 7 bases from V and 4 bases from J, with 7 bases between. The V gene's germline CDR1 is ENHRY and CDR2 SYGVKD. This CDR3 has 12 amino acids. The CDR3 DNA reads TGTGCCATCACCCGAGGCACCGGGGAGCTGTTTTTT. It specifies CAITRGTGELFF.

V usage is TRBV9 and J usage is TRBJ2-3; tentatively, D is TRBD2 (6 bases). Germline loops: CDR1 SGDLS, CDR2 YYNGEE. CDR3 length: 13 residues. The V gene lost 0 bases and the J gene lost 12 bases, with 14 bases spanning the gap. The CDR3 DNA follows: TGTGCCAGCAGCGTAGTAGGGGCGGGACTCCAGTATTTT. Translated: CASSVVGAGLQYF.

This clone was counted ten times or more. This rearrangement joins TRBV4-1 to TRBJ1-1; a weak D match, TRBD1 (5 bases). The CDR3 spans 13 residues. V lost 0 bases to trimming and J lost 6 bases, with 8 bases between them. From germline, CDR1 is MGHRA and CDR2 YSYEKL. The CDR3 protein is CASSQDQGSEAFF. Here the CDR3 DNA reads TGCGCCAGCAGCCAAGATCAGGGCTCTGAAGCTTTCTTT.

This chain uses TRBV11-2 with TRBJ1-2; D is unclear. From germline, CDR1 is SGHAT and CDR2 FQNNGV. CDR3 size: 13 residues. V lost 3 bases and J lost 7, with 12 bases in between. CDR3 bases: TGTGCCAGCAGCTTTGAGGGAACGGGTGGCTACACCTTC. Translating it yields CASSFEGTGGYTF.

This rearrangement joins TRBV4-3 to TRBJ2-2, with 8 bases lining up with TRBD2. Trimming cost V 2 bases and J 0 bases; bases outside gene matches: 8. CDR3 length: 18 residues. Looked up from germline, CDR1 is LGHNA and CDR2 is YSLEER. In nucleotides, the CDR3 is TGCGCCAGCAGCCAAAGATCGGGGGGGGCCTCGAACACCGGGGAGCTGTTTTTT. As protein: CASSQRSGGASNTGELFF.

The chain is built from TRBV6-2 or TRBV6-3 and TRBJ1-5; the D is unclear. V was clipped by 6 bases and J by 6 bases, with 12 bases between them. Germline assignment: CDR1 MNHEY and CDR2 SVGEGT. This CDR3 contains 13 residues. CDR3 nucleotide sequence: TGTGCCAGCAGCCAAGGAGTGAGTCAGCCCCAGCATTTT. Its translation: CASSQGVSQPQHF.

The rearrangement uses TRBV19 and TRBJ1-5, with D possibly being TRBD1 (6 bases). This CDR3 is 14 amino acids long. V was trimmed by 3 bases and J by 6 bases, leaving 12 bases between them. From germline, CDR1 is LNHDA and CDR2 SQIVND (reference sequence). CDR3 bases: TGTGCCAGTAGTATTCTACAGGGTTCTCAGCCCCAGCATTTT. It yields the protein CASSILQGSQPQHF. Full variable domain (missing parts from reference TRBV19 and TRBJ1-5): DGGITQSPKYLFRKEGQNVTLSCEQNLNHDAMYWYRQDPGQGLRLIYYSQIVNDFQKGDIAEGYSVSREKKESFPLTVTSAQKNPTAFYLCASSILQGSQPQHFGDGTRLSIL.

This clone was counted once. One end of the junction does not line up with germline, which may come from a read error. Different DNA sequences within this sample yield the same CDR3. J is TRBJ1-5 and V is TRBV2, with TRBD1 matching over 7 bases. The CDR3 spans 15 residues. Germline V gene lookup returns CDR1 SNHLY and CDR2 FYNNEI. CDR3 sequence (DNA): TGTGCTAGCAGTGAAGCGAACAGGGACAGTCAGCCCCAGCATTTT. Translation gives CASSEANRDSQPQHF.